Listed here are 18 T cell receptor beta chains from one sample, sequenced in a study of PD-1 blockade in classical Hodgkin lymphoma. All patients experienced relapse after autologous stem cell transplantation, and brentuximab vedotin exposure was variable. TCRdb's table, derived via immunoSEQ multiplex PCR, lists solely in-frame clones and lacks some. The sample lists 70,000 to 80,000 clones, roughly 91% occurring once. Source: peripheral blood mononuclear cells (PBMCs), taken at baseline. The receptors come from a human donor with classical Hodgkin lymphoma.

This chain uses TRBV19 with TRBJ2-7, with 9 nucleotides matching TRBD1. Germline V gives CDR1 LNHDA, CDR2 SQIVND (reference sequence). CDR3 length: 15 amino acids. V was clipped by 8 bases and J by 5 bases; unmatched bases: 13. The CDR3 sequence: CASREAGQGLHEQYF. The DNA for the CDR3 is TGTGCCAGTCGAGAAGCGGGACAGGGTCTCCACGAGCAGTACTTC.

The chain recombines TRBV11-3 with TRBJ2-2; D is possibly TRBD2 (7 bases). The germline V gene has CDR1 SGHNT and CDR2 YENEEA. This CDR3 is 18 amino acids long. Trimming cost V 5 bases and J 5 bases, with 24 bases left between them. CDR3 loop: CASSPSVGGALGTGELFF. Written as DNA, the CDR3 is TGTGCCAGCAGCCCAAGCGTGGGGGGGGCCCTGGGGACCGGGGAGCTGTTTTTT.

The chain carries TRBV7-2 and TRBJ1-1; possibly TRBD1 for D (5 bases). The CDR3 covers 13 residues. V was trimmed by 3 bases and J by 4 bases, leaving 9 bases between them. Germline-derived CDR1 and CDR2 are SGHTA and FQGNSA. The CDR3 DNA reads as TGTGCCAGCAGCTTGGGGGGTGGCACTGAAGCTTTCTTT. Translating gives CASSLGGGTEAFF.

Here the CDR3 reads CASTLREGKETQYF. CDR3 coding DNA: TGCGCCAGCACCCTTCGGGAGGGGAAGGAGACCCAGTACTTC. The chain has TRBV5-1 and TRBJ2-5; TRBD2 agrees at 8 bases. CDR3 length: 14 amino acids. V was pared by 6 bases and J by 5 bases, with 9 bases of the junction left unmatched. Per the germline V gene, CDR1 is SGHRS and CDR2 is YFSETQ.

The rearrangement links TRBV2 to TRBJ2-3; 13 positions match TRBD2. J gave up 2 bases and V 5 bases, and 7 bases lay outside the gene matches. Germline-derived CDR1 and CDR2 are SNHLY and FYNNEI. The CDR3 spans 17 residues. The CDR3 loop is CASSLWTSGGSTDTQYF. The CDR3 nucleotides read TGTGCCAGCAGTCTGTGGACTAGCGGGGGATCCACAGATACGCAGTATTTT.

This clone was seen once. CDR3 bases: TGTGCCAGCAGCGTAGGCCTAGCGGGAGTAATAGAGACCCAGTACTTC. Translation: CASSVGLAGVIETQYF. This chain connects TRBV9 to TRBJ2-5; 10 bases line up with TRBD2. Germline assignment: CDR1 SGDLS and CDR2 YYNGEE. The CDR3 has 16 amino acids. The V and J ends lost 0 bases and 4 bases, in that order; junction bases with no gene match: 6.

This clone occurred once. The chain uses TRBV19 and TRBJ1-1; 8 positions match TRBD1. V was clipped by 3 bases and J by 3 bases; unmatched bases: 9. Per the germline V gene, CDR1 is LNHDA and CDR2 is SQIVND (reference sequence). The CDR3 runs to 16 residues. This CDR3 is CASSILPTGADTEAFF. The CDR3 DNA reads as TGTGCCAGTAGTATCTTGCCGACAGGGGCGGACACTGAAGCTTTCTTT.

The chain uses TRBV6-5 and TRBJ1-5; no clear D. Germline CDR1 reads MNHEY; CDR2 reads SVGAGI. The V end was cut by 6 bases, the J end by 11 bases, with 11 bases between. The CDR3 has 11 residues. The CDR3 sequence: CASSLQLAQHF. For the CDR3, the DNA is TGTGCCAGCAGCTTACAACTAGCCCAGCATTTT.

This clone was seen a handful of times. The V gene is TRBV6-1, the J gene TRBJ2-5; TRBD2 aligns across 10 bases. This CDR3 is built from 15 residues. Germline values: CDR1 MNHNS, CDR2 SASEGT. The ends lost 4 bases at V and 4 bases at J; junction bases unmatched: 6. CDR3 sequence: CASSGSGRTRETQYF. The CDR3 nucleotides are TGTGCCAGCAGTGGTAGCGGGAGGACGAGAGAGACCCAGTACTTC.

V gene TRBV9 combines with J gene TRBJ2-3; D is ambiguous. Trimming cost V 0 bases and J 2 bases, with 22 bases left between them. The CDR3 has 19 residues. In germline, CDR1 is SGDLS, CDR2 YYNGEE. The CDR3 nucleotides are TGTGCCAGCAGCGTAGGTGGTCAAGGCTACCAGTCGGTCACAGATACGCAGTATTTT. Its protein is CASSVGGQGYQSVTDTQYF.

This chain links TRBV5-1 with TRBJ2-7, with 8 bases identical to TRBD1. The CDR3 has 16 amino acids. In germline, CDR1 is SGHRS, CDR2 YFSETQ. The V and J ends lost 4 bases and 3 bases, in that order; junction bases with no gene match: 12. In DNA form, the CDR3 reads TGCGCCAGCAGCGGATCCGGGACAGGTTCCCTCTACGAGCAGTACTTC. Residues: CASSGSGTGSLYEQYF.

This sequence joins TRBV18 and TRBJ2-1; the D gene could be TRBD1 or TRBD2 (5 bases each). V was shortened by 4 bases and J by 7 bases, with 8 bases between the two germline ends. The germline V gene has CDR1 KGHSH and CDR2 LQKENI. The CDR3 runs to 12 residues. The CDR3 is CASSRDQNEQFF. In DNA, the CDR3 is TGTGCCAGCTCACGGGACCAGAATGAGCAGTTCTTC.

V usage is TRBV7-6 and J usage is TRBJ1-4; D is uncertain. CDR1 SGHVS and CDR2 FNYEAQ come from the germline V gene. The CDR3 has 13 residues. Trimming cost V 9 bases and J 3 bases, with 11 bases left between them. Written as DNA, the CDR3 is TGTGCCAGTCGGGCGTCGGCTAATGAAAAACTGTTTTTT. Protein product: CASRASANEKLFF.

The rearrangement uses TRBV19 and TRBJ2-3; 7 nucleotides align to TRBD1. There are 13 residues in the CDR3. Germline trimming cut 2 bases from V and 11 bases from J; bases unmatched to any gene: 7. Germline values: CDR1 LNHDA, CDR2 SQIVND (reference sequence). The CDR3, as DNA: TGTGCCAGTAGTATAACCGGACAGGACGGGCAGTATTTT. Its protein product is CASSITGQDGQYF.

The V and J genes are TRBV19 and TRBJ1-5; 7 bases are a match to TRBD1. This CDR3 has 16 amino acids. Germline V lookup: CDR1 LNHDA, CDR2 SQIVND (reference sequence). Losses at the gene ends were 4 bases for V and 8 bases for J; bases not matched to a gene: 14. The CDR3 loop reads CASSTGRQGELEPQHF. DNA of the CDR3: TGTGCCAGTAGTACGGGACGACAGGGCGAATTGGAGCCCCAGCATTTT.

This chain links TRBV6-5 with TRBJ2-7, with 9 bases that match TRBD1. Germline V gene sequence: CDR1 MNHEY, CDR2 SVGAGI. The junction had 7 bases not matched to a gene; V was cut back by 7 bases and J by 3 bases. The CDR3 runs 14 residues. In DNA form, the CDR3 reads TGTGCCAGCAAAGCTGGGACAGGGCTCTACGAGCAGTACTTC. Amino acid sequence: CASKAGTGLYEQYF.

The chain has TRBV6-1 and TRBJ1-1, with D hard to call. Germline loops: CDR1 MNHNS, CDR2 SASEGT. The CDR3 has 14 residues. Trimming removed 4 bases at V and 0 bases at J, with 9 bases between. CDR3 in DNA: TGTGCCAGCAGTGTGACGGGAATGAACACTGAAGCTTTCTTT. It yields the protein CASSVTGMNTEAFF.

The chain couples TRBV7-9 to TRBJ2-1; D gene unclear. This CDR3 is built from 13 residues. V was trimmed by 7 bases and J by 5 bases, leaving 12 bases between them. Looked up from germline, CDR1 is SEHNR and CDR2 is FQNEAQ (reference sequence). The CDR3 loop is CASTSTANNEQFF. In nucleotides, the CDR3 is TGTGCCAGCACCTCCACGGCGAACAATGAGCAGTTCTTC.